What follows are 19 T cell receptor beta chains derived from one specimen sequenced in a study of T cell responses to AZD1222 COVID-19 vaccine. TCRdb's copy holds only in-frame clones and misses some; the assay was immunoSEQ multiplex PCR. The table shows 80,000 or so clones, with around 90% occurring only once. This specimen was peripheral blood, taken on day 0 of AZD1222 vaccination. The receptor source for this set is an adult in good health.

The chain uses TRBV18 and TRBJ1-1; D gene unclear. This CDR3 region has 15 residues. V was pared by 3 bases and J by 5 bases, with 16 bases between. CDR1 and CDR2 (germline): KGHSH, LQKENI. The CDR3 protein is CASSPPNREATEAFF. CDR3 nucleotides: TGTGCCAGCTCACCTCCAAATCGGGAAGCGACTGAAGCTTTCTTT.

The chain joins TRBV5-1 to TRBJ2-3; 11 nucleotides match TRBD2. The germline V gene has CDR1 SGHRS and CDR2 YFSETQ. With V trimmed by 0 bases and J by 1 base, 10 bases remained unmatched. The CDR3 loop spans 19 amino acids. The CDR3 is CASSLVAFSGRAGTDTQYF. CDR3 nucleotide sequence: TGCGCCAGCAGCTTGGTGGCCTTTAGCGGGAGGGCGGGCACAGATACGCAGTATTTT.

The chain joins TRBV9 to TRBJ2-3; TRBD1 is a possible D gene (6 bases). V lost 3 bases and J 3 bases, leaving 14 bases between the germline ends. CDR1 SGDLS and CDR2 YYNGEE come from the germline V gene. This CDR3 spans 15 amino acids. The CDR3 loop is CASSGGTLMTDTQYF. DNA for the CDR3: TGTGCCAGCAGCGGGGGGACATTGATGACAGATACGCAGTATTTT. The variable domain in full, completed from reference TRBV9 and TRBJ2-3, reads DSGVTQTPKHLITATGQRVTLRCSPRSGDLSVYWYQQSLDQGLQFLIQYYNGEERAKGNILERFSAQQFPDLHSELNLSSLELGDSALYFCASSGGTLMTDTQYFGPGTRLTVL.

The V gene is TRBV7-2, the J gene TRBJ2-5; D remains ambiguous. CDR3 length: 14 residues. CDR1 is SGHTA, CDR2 FQGNSA, per germline. V lost 2 bases and J lost 5, with 12 bases in between. CDR3 in amino acids: CASSLKLADETQYF. In DNA, the CDR3 is TGTGCCAGCAGCTTAAAATTGGCGGATGAGACCCAGTACTTC.

The chain recombines TRBV6-5 with TRBJ1-2; perhaps TRBD1 as D (5 bases). CDR1 is MNHEY and CDR2 is SVGAGI in the germline V gene. The CDR3 is 12 residues long. Trimming removed 6 bases at V and 8 bases at J, with 13 bases between. In nucleotides, the CDR3 is TGTGCCAGCAGACCACAGGCGGGCGGCTACACCTTC. Its protein product is CASRPQAGGYTF.

V usage is TRBV7-3 and J usage is TRBJ2-1; D gene unclear. This CDR3 has 13 residues. Germline V gene lookup returns CDR1 SGHTA and CDR2 FQGTGA. The V gene lost 5 bases and the J gene lost 4 bases, with 9 bases spanning the gap. The DNA for the CDR3 is TGTGCCAGCAGCCCATACGATTACAATGAGCAGTTCTTC. Protein product: CASSPYDYNEQFF.

The chain's CDR3 is CASSYERGHGYTF. The CDR3 nucleotides read TGTGCCAGCAGTTACGAGAGGGGGCACGGCTACACCTTC. The rearrangement uses TRBV6-5 and TRBJ1-2; 7 bases match TRBD1. CDR1 MNHEY and CDR2 SVGAGI come from the germline V gene. The J segment lost 8 bases and the V segment lost 2 bases, leaving 5 bases of the junction unmatched. This CDR3 has 13 amino acids.

This rearrangement joins TRBV27 to TRBJ1-1; D is undetermined. This CDR3 spans 13 amino acids. The germline V gene encodes CDR1 MNHEY and CDR2 SMNVEV (reference sequence). V lost 8 bases to trimming and J lost 1 base, with 11 bases between them. CDR3 amino acids: CASFRGQNTEAFF. CDR3 DNA: TGTGCCAGCTTCCGCGGTCAGAACACTGAAGCTTTCTTT.

V is TRBV7-9 and J is TRBJ2-3; 14 nucleotides match TRBD2. This CDR3 spans 17 amino acids. Germline trimming cut 8 bases from V and 1 base from J; bases unmatched to any gene: 8. From germline, CDR1 is SEHNR and CDR2 FQNEAQ (reference sequence). In nucleotides, the CDR3 is TGTGCCAGCCTCGACTCGGGACTAGCGGGGGGCACAGATACGCAGTATTTT. It yields the protein CASLDSGLAGGTDTQYF.

The chain employs TRBV18 and TRBJ1-2, with TRBD1 identical over 10 bases. The CDR3 spans 13 residues. Germline-derived CDR1 and CDR2 are KGHSH and LQKENI. The V gene end was trimmed by 3 bases and the J gene end by 10 bases; junction bases not matched to a gene: 5. The CDR3 coding sequence is TGTGCCAGCTCACCTTCCGGGACAGGGGACTACACCTTC. It codes for CASSPSGTGDYTF.

J is TRBJ2-7 and V is TRBV30; D is perhaps TRBD1 (6 bases). There are 13 residues in the CDR3. Germline-derived CDR1 and CDR2 are GTSNPN and SVGIG (reference sequence). Trimming removed 1 base from V and 7 bases from J, with 14 bases in between. CDR3 in DNA: TGTGCCTGGAGTGAAACGCTGGGGACAGAGCAGTACTTC. Residues: CAWSETLGTEQYF. The variable domain in full, with the rest retrieved from reference TRBV30 and TRBJ2-7, is SQTIHQWPATLVQPVGSPLSLECTVEGTSNPNLYWYRQAAGRGLQLLFYSVGIGQISSEVPQNLSASRPQDRQFILSSKKLLLSDSGFYLCAWSETLGTEQYFGPGTRLTVT.

For the CDR3, the DNA is TGTGCCAGCTCACTTGTAAACACAGATACGCAGTATTTT. Translating gives CASSLVNTDTQYF. The chain couples TRBV18 to TRBJ2-3; D call uncertain. V lost 4 bases to trimming and J lost 2 bases, with 7 bases between them. The CDR3 consists of 13 residues. Germline V CDR1 and CDR2: KGHSH, LQKENI. Supplemented by reference TRBV18 and TRBJ2-3, the full variable domain reads NAGVMQNPRHLVRRRGQEARLRCSPMKGHSHVYWYRQLPEEGLKFMVYLQKENIIDESGMPKERFSAEFPKEGPSILRIQQVVRGDSAAYFCASSLVNTDTQYFGPGTRLTVL.

The chain employs TRBV19 and TRBJ1-5, with a tentative D call TRBD1 (6 bases). Between the trimmed V and J ends, which lost 6 bases and 1 base, there was a span of 19 bases. The CDR3 has 17 residues. Germline CDR1 LNHDA, CDR2 SQIVND (reference sequence). CDR3 DNA sequence: TGTGCCAGTAGGCCCCTCGGGGGCTCTGGAAGCAATCAGCCCCAGCATTTT. Amino acids: CASRPLGGSGSNQPQHF.

The chain has TRBV6-4 and TRBJ1-2, with 7 bases identical to TRBD1. The V gene end was trimmed by 3 bases and the J gene end by 0 bases; junction bases not matched to a gene: 1. Germline V gives CDR1 MRHNA, CDR2 SNTAGT. The CDR3 has 14 amino acids. This CDR3 is CASSEDRANYGYTF. The CDR3 DNA reads as TGTGCCAGCAGTGAAGACAGGGCTAACTATGGCTACACCTTC.

The chain joins TRBV18 to TRBJ2-5, with D tentatively TRBD2 (5 bases). The germline V gene has CDR1 KGHSH and CDR2 LQKENI. The CDR3 has 15 residues. V shed 6 bases and J shed 4 bases, with 18 bases lying between them. CDR3 sequence (DNA): TGTGCCAGCTCGCGGAAGGACGGTGAGGGAGAGACCCAGTACTTC. It encodes CASSRKDGEGETQYF.

The chain is built from TRBV19 and TRBJ1-2; D remains ambiguous. The CDR3 covers 14 residues. From germline, CDR1 is LNHDA and CDR2 SQIVND (reference sequence). V was shortened by 3 bases and J by 0 bases, with 8 bases between the two germline ends. The CDR3: CASSIGITNYGYTF. The DNA for the CDR3 is TGTGCCAGTAGTATCGGGATCACTAACTATGGCTACACCTTC.

The chain has TRBV7-6 and TRBJ2-4; a weak D match, TRBD1 (6 bases). The germline V gene has CDR1 SGHVS and CDR2 FNYEAQ. V dropped 5 bases and J dropped 3 bases, with 11 bases sitting between them. The CDR3 has 14 residues. The CDR3 nucleotides read TGTGCCAGCAGCGGCCCAGGGGACAAAAACATTCAGTACTTC. The encoded protein is CASSGPGDKNIQYF.

This clone has only a few counts. The chain has TRBV19 and TRBJ1-2, with unresolved D. The CDR3 is 13 residues long. Germline values: CDR1 LNHDA, CDR2 SQIVND (reference sequence). The V and J ends lost 11 bases and 4 bases respectively, with 17 bases between them. The CDR3 DNA reads TGTGCCGTCCCCTTGGGATCTGGCTATGGCTACACCTTC. As protein: CAVPLGSGYGYTF.

CDR3 region: CASSLPDGTADEAFF. DNA of the CDR3: TGTGCCAGCAGTCTGCCTGACGGGACAGCAGATGAAGCTTTCTTT. The chain combines TRBV28 with TRBJ1-1; 7 nucleotides match TRBD1. Germline lookup yields CDR1 MDHEN and CDR2 SYDVKM. There are 15 residues in the CDR3. V was clipped by 5 bases and J by 7 bases; unmatched bases: 13.